Reported below is one TCR beta chain. Its antigen is still unknown. Amplification from RNA transcripts yielded the TCR beta CDR3 regions. The library came from an HTBI-primed first-round RT-PCR and a second-round multiplex PCR. Using its own MiXCR run on the multiplex PCR reads, TCRdb lists one record per CDR3 protein. The table lists about 740,000 distinct CDR3 sequences, approximately 40% of them singletons. The entry originates in a study of Graves' ophthalmopathy and Graves' hyperthyroidism. Per germline, CDR1 SGHDN and CDR2 FVKESK. The V and J ends lost 1 base and 7 bases respectively, with 13 bases between them. The CDR3 is 15 amino acids. Broader study findings: At approximately 70% sensitivity and about 72% specificity, the model predicted progression of the ophthalmopathy. Built on 13 signatures, a model told ophthalmopathy apart from stable hyperthyroidism with around 90% sensitivity and around 80% specificity.

The TCR originated in an adult man with Graves' ophthalmopathy. V and J are TRBV14 and TRBJ1-4, with no clear D. Sequencing used peripheral blood. DNA of the CDR3: TGTGCCAGCAGCCAAGTTTGGGGAACAGTTGAAAAACTGTTTTTT. Translation: CASSQVWGTVEKLFF. Full variable domain (remainder filled in from reference TRBV14 and TRBJ1-4): EAGVTQFPSHSVIEKGQTVTLRCDPISGHDNLYWYRRVMGKEIKFLLHFVKESKQDESGMPNNRFLAERTGGTYSTLKVQPAELEDSGVYFCASSQVWGTVEKLFFGSGTQLSVL.